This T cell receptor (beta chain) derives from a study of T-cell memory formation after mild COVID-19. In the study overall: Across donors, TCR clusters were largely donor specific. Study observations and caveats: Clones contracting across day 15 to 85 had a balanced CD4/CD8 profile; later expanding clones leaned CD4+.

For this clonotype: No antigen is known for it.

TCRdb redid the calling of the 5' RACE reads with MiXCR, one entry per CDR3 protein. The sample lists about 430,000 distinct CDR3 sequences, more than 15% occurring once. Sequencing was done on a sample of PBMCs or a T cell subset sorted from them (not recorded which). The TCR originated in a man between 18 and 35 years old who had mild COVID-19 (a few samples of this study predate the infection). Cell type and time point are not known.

CDR3 DNA sequence: TGTGCCAGCAAAACCCACGGGACAGGGGCCTACGAGCAGTACTTC. As protein: CASKTHGTGAYEQYF. The chain links TRBV28 to TRBJ2-7; TRBD1 aligns across 10 bases. This CDR3 has 15 amino acids. Germline V gene sequence: CDR1 MDHEN, CDR2 SYDVKM. V trimming: 7 bases; J trimming: 2 bases; junction bases outside the gene matches: 8.